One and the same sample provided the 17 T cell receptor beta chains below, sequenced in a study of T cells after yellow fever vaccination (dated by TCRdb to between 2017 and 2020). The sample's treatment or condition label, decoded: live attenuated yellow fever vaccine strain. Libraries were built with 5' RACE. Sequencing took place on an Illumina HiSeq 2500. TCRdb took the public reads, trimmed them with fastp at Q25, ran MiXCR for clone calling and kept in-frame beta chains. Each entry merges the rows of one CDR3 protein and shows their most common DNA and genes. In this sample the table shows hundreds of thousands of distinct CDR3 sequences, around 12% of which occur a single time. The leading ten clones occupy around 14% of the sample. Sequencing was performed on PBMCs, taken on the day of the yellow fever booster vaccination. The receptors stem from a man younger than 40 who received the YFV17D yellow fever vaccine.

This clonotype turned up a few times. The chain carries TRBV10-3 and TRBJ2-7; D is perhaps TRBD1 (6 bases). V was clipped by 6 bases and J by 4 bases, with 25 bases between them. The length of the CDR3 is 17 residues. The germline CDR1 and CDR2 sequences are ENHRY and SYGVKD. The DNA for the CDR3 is TGTGCCATCAGGGCTGTCTACCACGGGACACTATCGTACGAGCAGTACTTC. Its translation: CAIRAVYHGTLSYEQYF.

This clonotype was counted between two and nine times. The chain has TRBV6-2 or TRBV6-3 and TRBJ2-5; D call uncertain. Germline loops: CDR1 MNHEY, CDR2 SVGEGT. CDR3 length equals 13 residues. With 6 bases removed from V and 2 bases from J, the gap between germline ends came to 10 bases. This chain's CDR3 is CASRLDLQETQYF. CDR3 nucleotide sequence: TGTGCCAGCAGGCTCGACTTGCAAGAGACCCAGTACTTC.

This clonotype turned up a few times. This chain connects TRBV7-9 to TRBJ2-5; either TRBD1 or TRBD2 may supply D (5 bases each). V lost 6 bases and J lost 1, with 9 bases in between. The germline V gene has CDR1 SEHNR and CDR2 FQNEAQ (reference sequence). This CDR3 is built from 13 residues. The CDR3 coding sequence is TGTGCCAGCAGGATCGGGGCCCAAGAGACCCAGTACTTC. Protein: CASRIGAQETQYF.

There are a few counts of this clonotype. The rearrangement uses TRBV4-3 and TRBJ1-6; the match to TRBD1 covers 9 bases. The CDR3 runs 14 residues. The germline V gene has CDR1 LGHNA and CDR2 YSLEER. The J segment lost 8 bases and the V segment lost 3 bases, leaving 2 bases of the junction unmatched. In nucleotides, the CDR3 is TGCGCCAGCAGCCAGACAGGGGGGGATTCACCCCTCCACTTT. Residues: CASSQTGGDSPLHF.

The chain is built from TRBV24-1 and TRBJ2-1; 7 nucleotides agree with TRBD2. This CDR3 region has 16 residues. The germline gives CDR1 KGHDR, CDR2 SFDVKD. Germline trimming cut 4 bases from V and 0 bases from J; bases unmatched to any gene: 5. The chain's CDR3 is CATSDSLAASYNEQFF. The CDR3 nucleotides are TGTGCCACCAGTGACTCCCTAGCGGCCTCCTACAATGAGCAGTTCTTC.

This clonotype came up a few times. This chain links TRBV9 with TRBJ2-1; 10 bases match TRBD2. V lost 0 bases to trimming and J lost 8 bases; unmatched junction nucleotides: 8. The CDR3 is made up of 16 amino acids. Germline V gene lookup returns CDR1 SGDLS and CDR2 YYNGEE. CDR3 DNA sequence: TGTGCCAGCAGCGTAGCCCCTAGCGGGAGAGGGGATGAGCAGTTCTTC. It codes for CASSVAPSGRGDEQFF. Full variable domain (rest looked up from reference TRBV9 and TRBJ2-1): DSGVTQTPKHLITATGQRVTLRCSPRSGDLSVYWYQQSLDQGLQFLIQYYNGEERAKGNILERFSAQQFPDLHSELNLSSLELGDSALYFCASSVAPSGRGDEQFFGPGTRLTVL.

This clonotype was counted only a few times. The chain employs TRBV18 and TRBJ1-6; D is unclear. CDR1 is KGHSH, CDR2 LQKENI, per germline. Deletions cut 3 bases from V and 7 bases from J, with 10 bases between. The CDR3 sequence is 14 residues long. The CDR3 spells CASSPGKGNSPLHF. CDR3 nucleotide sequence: TGTGCCAGCTCACCGGGGAAGGGAAATTCACCCCTCCACTTT.

CDR3 sequence reads: CASSLGLGASIRSYEQYF. In DNA form, the CDR3 reads TGTGCCAGCAGCTTAGGGTTGGGGGCTAGCATCCGCTCCTACGAGCAGTACTTC. The rearrangement links TRBV11-2 to TRBJ2-7, with D perhaps TRBD1 (6 bases). The CDR3 has 18 residues. Between the trimmed V and J ends, which lost 1 base and 0 bases, there was a span of 19 bases. From germline, CDR1 is SGHAT and CDR2 FQNNGV.

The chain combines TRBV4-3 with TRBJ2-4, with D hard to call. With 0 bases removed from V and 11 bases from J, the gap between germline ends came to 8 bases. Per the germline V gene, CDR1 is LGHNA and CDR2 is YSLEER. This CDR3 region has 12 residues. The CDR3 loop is CASSQDRVVQYF. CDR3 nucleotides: TGCGCCAGCAGCCAAGATCGTGTCGTTCAGTACTTC.

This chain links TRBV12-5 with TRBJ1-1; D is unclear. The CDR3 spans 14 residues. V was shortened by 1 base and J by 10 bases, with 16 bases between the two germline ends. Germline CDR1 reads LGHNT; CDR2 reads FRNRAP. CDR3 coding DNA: TGTGCTAGTGGTTTGGAGGACGGGAGCTTCGTAGCTTTCTTT. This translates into CASGLEDGSFVAFF.

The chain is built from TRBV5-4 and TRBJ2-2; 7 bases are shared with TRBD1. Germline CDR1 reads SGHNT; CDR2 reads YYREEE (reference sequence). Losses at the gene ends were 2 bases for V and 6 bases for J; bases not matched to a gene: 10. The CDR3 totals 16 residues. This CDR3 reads CASSLPATGFAGELFF. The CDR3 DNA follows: TGTGCCAGCAGCTTACCAGCGACAGGGTTCGCCGGGGAGCTGTTTTTT. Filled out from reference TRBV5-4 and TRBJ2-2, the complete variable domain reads ETGVTQSPTHLIKTRGQQVTLRCSSQSGHNTVSWYQQALGQGPQFIFQYYREEENGRGNFPPRFSGLQFPNYSSELNVNALELDDSALYLCASSLPATGFAGELFFGEGSRLTVL.

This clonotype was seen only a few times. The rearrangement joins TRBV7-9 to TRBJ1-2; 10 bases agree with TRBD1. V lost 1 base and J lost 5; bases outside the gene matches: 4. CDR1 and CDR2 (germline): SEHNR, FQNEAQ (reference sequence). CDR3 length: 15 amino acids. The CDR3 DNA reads TGTGCCAGCAGCTTAGGACAGGGGGCGCGGTATGGCTACACCTTC. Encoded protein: CASSLGQGARYGYTF.

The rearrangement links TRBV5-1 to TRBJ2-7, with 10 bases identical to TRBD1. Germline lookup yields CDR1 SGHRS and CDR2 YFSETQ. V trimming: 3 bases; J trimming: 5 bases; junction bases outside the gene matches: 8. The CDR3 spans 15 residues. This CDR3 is CASSSSGQGNHEQYF. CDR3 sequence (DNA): TGCGCCAGCAGCTCGTCGGGACAGGGGAACCACGAGCAGTACTTC.

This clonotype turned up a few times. The CDR3 DNA sequence: TGTGCCAGCAGCTTAGTGGCAGCAAACTATGGCTACACCTTC. Its protein product is CASSLVAANYGYTF. The chain uses TRBV7-2 and TRBJ1-2; D gene uncertain. Germline V gene data show CDR1 as SGHTA and CDR2 as FQGNSA. CDR3 length: 14 residues. Trimming stripped 1 base from V and 2 bases from J, with 8 bases between.

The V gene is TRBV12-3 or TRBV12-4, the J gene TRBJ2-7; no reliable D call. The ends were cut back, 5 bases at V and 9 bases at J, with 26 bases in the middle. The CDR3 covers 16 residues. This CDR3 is CASSPGPPPRFVRQYF. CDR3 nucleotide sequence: TGTGCCAGCAGTCCGGGTCCTCCACCCCGGTTTGTAAGGCAGTACTTC.

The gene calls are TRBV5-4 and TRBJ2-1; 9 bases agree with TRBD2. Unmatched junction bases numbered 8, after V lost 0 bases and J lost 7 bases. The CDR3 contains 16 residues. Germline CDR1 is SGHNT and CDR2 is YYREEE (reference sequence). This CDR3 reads CASSLVFTSGQNEQFF. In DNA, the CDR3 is TGTGCCAGCAGCTTGGTCTTCACTAGCGGGCAAAATGAGCAGTTCTTC.

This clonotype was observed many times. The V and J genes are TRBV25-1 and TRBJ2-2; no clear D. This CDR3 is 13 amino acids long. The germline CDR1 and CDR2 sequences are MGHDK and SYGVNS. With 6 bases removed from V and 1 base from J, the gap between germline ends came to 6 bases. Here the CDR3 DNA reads TGTGCCAGCAGCGAGAGGAACACCGGGGAGCTGTTTTTT. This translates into CASSERNTGELFF.